The sequence of this T cell receptor beta chain was determined in a study of cytomegalovirus exposure and HLA in healthy donors. The donors were members of the validation cohort, which comprised under 150 subjects and was separate from the first cohort of 600 to 850 subjects. Points on this clone: Its matching antigen is unknown.

Study conclusions and caveats: Rare sequences made up most TCRs, while some public TCRs were found in many donors.

V trimming: 5 bases; J trimming: 3 bases; junction bases outside the gene matches: 7. The V gene's germline CDR1 is SGHAT and CDR2 FQNNGV. There are 14 residues in the CDR3. Clones were read by immunoSEQ multiplex PCR, and TCRdb kept only the in-frame ones, dropping some. The table lists more than 85,000 clones, almost 90% of them singletons. The receptor was isolated from a woman aged 18-30 years in good health and CMV-seronegative. The gene calls are TRBV11-2 and TRBJ2-7; TRBD2 agrees at 7 bases. Specimen: PBMCs. Written as DNA, the CDR3 is TGTGCCAGCAGCCAGGGACTATTAGGCTACGAGCAGTACTTC. As protein: CASSQGLLGYEQYF.